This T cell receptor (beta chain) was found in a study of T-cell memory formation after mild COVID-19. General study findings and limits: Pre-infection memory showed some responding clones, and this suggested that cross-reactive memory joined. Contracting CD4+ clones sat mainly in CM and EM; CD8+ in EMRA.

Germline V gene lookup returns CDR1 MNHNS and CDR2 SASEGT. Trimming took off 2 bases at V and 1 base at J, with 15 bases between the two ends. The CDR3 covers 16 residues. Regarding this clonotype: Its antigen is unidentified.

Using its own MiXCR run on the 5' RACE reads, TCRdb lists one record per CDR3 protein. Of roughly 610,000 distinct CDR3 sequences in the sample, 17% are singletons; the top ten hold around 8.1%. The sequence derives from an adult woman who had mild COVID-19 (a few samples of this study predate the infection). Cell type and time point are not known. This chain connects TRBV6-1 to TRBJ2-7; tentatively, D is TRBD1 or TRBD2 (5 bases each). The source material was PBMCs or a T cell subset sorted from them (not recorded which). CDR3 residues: CASSEFSGTASYEQYF. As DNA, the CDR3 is TGTGCCAGCAGTGAATTTTCCGGGACGGCTTCCTACGAGCAGTACTTC.